The entry below gives a single T cell receptor beta chain sequence along with its context. This specimen comes from a study of blood T cell repertoires in COVID-19. Study details: COVID-19 samples, acute and convalescent, were from the United States, Italy and Spain.

CDR1 and CDR2 (germline): MDHEN, SYDVKM. The ends were cut back, 5 bases at V and 4 bases at J, with 17 bases in the middle. The CDR3 totals 15 residues. TCRdb keeps only in-frame clones here, not all; method: immunoSEQ multiplex PCR. The table includes some 140,000 clones, more than 70% detected once. Sequencing was performed on peripheral blood. The genes are TRBV28 and TRBJ1-2; D perhaps matches TRBD1 (5 bases). The TCR sequence derives from a human donor in a cohort sampled during active COVID-19. The CDR3 here is CASSPVSREGYGYTF. The CDR3 DNA reads as TGTGCCAGCAGTCCGGTCTCCAGGGAGGGCTATGGCTACACCTTC.